The next 3 T cell receptor beta chains were all read from a single sample in a study of OX40 agonist ivuxolimab in advanced cancers. The library was prepared using the immunoSEQ multiplex PCR assay. TCRdb's version of the immuneACCESS table is confined to in-frame rearrangements and falls short of the full clone set. An unresolved V gene accounts for under half of the shortfall where checked; the remainder is of unknown origin. Present in this sample are 70,000 or so clones, around 84% of which were seen just once. The ten largest clones add up to roughly 4% of the sample. The starting material was CD4+ or CD8+ T cells sorted from blood, obtained in a trial of the OX40 agonist ivuxolimab. The receptor set was obtained from an adult with an advanced solid tumor such as melanoma, head and neck, liver or kidney cancer.

This sequence joins TRBV5-1 and TRBJ2-1; no clear D. Germline assignment: CDR1 SGHRS and CDR2 YFSETQ. V was cut by 0 bases and J by 6 bases, with 10 bases left in between. The CDR3 runs 14 residues. CDR3 loop: CASSLDQVVNEQFF. CDR3 nucleotide sequence: TGCGCCAGCAGCTTGGATCAGGTGGTCAATGAGCAGTTCTTC.

This chain connects TRBV18 to TRBJ1-1, with 9 nucleotides matching TRBD1. V shed 5 bases, J shed 3 bases, and the junction held 4 bases outside the gene matches. This CDR3 has 14 residues. Germline CDR1 reads KGHSH; CDR2 reads LQKENI. The CDR3 reads CASSATGGYTEAFF. The CDR3 bases are TGTGCCAGCTCAGCGACAGGGGGGTACACTGAAGCTTTCTTT.

A word on this clone: Relative to the germline gene, one junction end is altered; a read error may explain this. V usage is TRBV5-1 and J usage is TRBJ2-1; TRBD1 matches 7 bases. Germline V gene sequence: CDR1 SGHRS, CDR2 YFSETQ. CDR3 length equals 16 residues. CDR3 sequence: CASSLGVGQVYNEQFF. CDR3 nucleotides: TGCGCCAGCAGTTTGGGAGTTGGACAGGTCTACAATGAGCAGTTCTTC.